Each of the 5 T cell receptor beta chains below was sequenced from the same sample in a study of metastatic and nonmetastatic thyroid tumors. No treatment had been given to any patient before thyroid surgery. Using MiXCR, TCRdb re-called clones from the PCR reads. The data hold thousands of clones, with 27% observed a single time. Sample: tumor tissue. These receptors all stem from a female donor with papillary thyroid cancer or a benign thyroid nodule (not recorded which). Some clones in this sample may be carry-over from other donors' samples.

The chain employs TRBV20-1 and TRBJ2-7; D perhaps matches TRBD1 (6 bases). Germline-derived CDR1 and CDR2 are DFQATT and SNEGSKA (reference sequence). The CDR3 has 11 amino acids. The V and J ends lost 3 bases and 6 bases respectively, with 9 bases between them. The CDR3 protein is CSASGTFEQYF. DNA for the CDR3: TGCAGTGCTAGCGGGACATTCGAGCAGTACTTC.

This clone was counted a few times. CDR3 sequence: CASSTTGHRDEQYF. CDR3 bases: TGTGCCAGTTCAACGACCGGACACCGAGACGAGCAGTACTTC. This chain connects TRBV6-1 to TRBJ2-7; maybe TRBD1 (5 bases). Germline V CDR1 and CDR2: MNHNS, SASEGT. CDR3 length equals 14 residues. V shed 9 bases and J shed 5 bases, with 20 bases lying between them.

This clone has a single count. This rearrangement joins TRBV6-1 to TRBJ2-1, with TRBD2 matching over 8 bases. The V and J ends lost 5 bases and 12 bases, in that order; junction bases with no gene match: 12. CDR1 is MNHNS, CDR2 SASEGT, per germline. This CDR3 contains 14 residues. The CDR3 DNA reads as TGTGCCAGCAGTCTCAACGCCGGGGGGGGAGGGCAGTTCTTC. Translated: CASSLNAGGGGQFF.

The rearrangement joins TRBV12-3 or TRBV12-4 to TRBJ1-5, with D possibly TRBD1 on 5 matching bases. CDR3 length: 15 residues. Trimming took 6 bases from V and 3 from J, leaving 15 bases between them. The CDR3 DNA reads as TGTGCCAGCAGGCCAACAGGAGCAGACAATCAGCCCCAGCATTTT. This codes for CASRPTGADNQPQHF.

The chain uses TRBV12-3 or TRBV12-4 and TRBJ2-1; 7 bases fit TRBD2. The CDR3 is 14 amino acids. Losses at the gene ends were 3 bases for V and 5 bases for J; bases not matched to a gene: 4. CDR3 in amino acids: CASSLGLKNNEQFF. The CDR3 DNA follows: TGTGCCAGCAGTTTGGGACTAAAAAACAATGAGCAGTTCTTC.